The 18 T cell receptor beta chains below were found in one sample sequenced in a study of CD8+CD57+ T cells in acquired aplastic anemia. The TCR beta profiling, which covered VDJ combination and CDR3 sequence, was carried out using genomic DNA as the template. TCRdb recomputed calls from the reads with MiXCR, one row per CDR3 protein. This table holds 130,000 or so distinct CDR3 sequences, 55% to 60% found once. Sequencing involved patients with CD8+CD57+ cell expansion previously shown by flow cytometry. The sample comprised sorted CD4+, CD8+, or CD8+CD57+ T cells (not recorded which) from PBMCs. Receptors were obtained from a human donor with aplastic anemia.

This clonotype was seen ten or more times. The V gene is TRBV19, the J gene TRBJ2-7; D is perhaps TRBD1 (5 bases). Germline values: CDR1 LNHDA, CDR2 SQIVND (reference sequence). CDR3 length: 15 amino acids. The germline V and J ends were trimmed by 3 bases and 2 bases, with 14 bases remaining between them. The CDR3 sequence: CASSIYFGAPYEQYF. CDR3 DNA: TGTGCCAGTAGTATTTATTTTGGGGCCCCCTACGAGCAGTACTTC.

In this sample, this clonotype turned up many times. CDR3 in DNA: TGTGCCAGCAGTCCTAGCAATCCAGGGGGCTGGGGCTATAATTCACCCCTCCACTTT. Residues: CASSPSNPGGWGYNSPLHF. The chain is built from TRBV28 and TRBJ1-6; 8 bases map to TRBD1. V lost 5 bases and J lost 3; bases outside the gene matches: 15. Per the germline V gene, CDR1 is MDHEN and CDR2 is SYDVKM. This CDR3 has 19 amino acids.

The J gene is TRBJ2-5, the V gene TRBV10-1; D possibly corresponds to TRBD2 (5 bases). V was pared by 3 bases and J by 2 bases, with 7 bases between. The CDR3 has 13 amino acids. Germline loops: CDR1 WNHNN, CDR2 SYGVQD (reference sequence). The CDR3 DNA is TGCGCCAGCAGTGATGGCGGGCAAGAGACCCAGTACTTC. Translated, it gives CASSDGGQETQYF.

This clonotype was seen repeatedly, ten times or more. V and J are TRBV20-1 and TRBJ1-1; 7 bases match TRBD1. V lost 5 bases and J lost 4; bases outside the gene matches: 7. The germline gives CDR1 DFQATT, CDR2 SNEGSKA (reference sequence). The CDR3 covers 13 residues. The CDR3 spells CSAETGVGTEAFF. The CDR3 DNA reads TGCAGTGCTGAAACAGGGGTGGGCACTGAAGCTTTCTTT.

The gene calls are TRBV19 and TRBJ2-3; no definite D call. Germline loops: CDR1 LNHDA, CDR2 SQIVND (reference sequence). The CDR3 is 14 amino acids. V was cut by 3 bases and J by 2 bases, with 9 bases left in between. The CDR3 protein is CASSILVSTDTQYF. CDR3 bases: TGTGCCAGTAGTATTTTAGTCTCCACAGATACGCAGTATTTT.

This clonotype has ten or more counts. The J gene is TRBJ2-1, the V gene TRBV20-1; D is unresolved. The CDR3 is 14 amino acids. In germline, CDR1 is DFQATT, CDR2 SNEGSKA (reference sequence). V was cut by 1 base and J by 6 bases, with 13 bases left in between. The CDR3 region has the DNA TGCAGTGCTAGAGGTGCGGCTTCGGGCAATGAGCAGTTCTTC. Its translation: CSARGAASGNEQFF.

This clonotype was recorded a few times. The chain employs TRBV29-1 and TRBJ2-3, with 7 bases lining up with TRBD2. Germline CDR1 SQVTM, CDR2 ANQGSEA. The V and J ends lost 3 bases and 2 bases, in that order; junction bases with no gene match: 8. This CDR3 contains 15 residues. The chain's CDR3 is CSVESSGTDTDTQYF. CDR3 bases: TGCAGCGTTGAGTCTAGCGGAACCGACACAGATACGCAGTATTTT.

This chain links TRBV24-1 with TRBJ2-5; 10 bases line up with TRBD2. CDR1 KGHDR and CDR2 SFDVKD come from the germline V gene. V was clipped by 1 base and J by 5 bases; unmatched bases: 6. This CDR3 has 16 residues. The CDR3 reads CATSDFGLAGVETQYF. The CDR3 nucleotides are TGTGCCACCAGTGATTTCGGGCTAGCGGGAGTGGAGACCCAGTACTTC.

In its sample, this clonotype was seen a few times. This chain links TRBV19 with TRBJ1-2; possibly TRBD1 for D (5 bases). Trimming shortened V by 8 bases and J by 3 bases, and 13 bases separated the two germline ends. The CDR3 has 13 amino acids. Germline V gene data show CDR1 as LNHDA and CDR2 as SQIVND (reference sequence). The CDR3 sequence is CASGPGQDYGYTF. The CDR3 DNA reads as TGTGCCAGTGGGCCCGGACAAGACTATGGCTACACCTTC. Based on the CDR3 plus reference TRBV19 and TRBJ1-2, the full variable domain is DGGITQSPKYLFRKEGQNVTLSCEQNLNHDAMYWYRQDPGQGLRLIYYSQIVNDFQKGDIAEGYSVSREKKESFPLTVTSAQKNPTAFYLCASGPGQDYGYTFGSGTRLTVV.

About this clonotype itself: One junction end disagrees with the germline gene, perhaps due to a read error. CDR3 residues: CASSLGGSGRSDTQYF. The DNA of the CDR3 is TGTGCTAGCAGCTTGGGTGGTAGCGGTAGATCAGATACGCAGTATTTT. The chain uses TRBV7-7 and TRBJ2-3, with a possible D match to TRBD2 (6 bases). Germline V gene data show CDR1 as SSHAT and CDR2 as FNYEAQ (reference sequence). The CDR3 has 16 amino acids.

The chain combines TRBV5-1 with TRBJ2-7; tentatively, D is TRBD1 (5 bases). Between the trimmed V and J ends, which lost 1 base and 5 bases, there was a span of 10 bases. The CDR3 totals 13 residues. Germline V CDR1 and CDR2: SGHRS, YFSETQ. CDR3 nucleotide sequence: TGCGCCAGCAGCTTGTTTCCAGGGAACGAGCAGTACTTC. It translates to CASSLFPGNEQYF.

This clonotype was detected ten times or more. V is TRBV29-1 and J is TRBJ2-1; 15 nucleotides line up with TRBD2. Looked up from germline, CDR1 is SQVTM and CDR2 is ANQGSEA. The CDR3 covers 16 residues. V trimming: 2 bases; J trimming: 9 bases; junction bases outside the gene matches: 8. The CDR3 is CSVEPPGLAGGGEQFF. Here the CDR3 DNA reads TGCAGCGTTGAACCCCCGGGACTAGCGGGAGGTGGTGAGCAGTTCTTC.

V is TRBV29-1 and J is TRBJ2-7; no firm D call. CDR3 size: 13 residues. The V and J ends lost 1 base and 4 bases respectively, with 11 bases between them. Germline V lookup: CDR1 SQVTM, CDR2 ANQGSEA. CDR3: CSVEVSRGYEQYF. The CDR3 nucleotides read TGCAGCGTTGAAGTCTCCCGAGGTTACGAGCAGTACTTC.

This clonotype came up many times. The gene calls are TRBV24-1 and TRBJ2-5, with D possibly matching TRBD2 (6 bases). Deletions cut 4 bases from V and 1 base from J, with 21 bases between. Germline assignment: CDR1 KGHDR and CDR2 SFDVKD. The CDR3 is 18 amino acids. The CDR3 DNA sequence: TGTGCCACCAGTGACCCAAACCCACCCCGGGAGAGCCAAGAGACCCAGTACTTC. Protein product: CATSDPNPPRESQETQYF.

CDR3 protein: CSVEDTEKLFF. CDR3 sequence (DNA): TGCAGCGTTGAGGACACGGAAAAACTGTTTTTT. The V gene is TRBV29-1, the J gene TRBJ1-4; TRBD1 is a possible D gene (5 bases). V was cut by 3 bases and J by 8 bases, with 7 bases left in between. The germline CDR1 and CDR2 sequences are SQVTM and ANQGSEA. The length of the CDR3 is 11 residues.

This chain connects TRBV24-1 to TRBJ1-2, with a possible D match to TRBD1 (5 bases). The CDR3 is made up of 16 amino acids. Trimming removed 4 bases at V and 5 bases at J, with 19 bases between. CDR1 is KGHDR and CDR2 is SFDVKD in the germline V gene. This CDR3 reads CATSELSTGGAYGYTF. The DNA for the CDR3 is TGTGCCACCAGTGAGCTGTCCACAGGAGGAGCATATGGCTACACCTTC.

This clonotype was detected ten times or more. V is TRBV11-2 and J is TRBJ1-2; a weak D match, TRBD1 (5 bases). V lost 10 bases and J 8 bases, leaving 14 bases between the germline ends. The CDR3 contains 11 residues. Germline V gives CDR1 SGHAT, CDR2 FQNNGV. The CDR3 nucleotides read TGTGCCACCAAGTACGGGGACGGCTACACCTTC. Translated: CATKYGDGYTF.

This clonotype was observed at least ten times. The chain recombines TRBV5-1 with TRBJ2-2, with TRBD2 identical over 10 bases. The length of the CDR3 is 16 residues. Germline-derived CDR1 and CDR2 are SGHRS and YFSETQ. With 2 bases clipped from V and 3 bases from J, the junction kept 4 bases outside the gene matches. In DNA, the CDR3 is TGCGCCAGCAGCTTCCTAGCGGGAGTGGACACCGGGGAGCTGTTTTTT. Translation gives CASSFLAGVDTGELFF.